This is a list of T cell receptor beta chains from one sample in a study of siplizumab effects on memory and regulatory T cells. Clones were read by immunoSEQ multiplex PCR, and TCRdb kept only the in-frame ones, dropping some. The sample holds roughly 97,000 clones, nearly 95% seen once. Sequenced: Tregs sorted from blood. These receptors were collected from a human donor in good health. CDR3s include the opening cysteine and the closing phenylalanine or tryptophan. The order of the fields is clone size, D gene, V gene, J gene, CDR3 DNA, CDR3 protein. A D gene is named only where the DNA matches it firmly. Clone size is stated in some rows and not others, as once, few, many or a class when expanded.

>NA|NA|TRBV30|TRBJ2-5
TGTGCCTGGAGTGTACGGGGAGTCCCACCTAGGACCCAGTACTTC
CAWSVRGVPPRTQYF
>few|NA|TRBV10-3|TRBJ1-3
TGTGCCATCAGTGATTCGGCGGGCTCTGGAAACACCATATATTTT
CAISDSAGSGNTIYF
>NA|NA|TRBV4-1|TRBJ2-5
TGCGCCAGCAGCCAACCCGGTGGGCAGCAAGAGACCCAGTACTTC
CASSQPGGQQETQYF
>once|TRBD2|TRBV5-4|TRBJ2-5
TGTGCCAGCAGCTTTCCAGGACTAGCAGAAGAGACCCAGTACTTC
CASSFPGLAEETQYF
>once|TRBD1|TRBV5-1|TRBJ2-1
TGCGCCAGCAGCGCCCAGGGGGTCCGGCAGTTCTTC
CASSAQGVRQFF
>NA|TRBD2|TRBV5-1|TRBJ2-1
TGCGCCAGCAGCTCCTCTAGCGGGGGGTTATACAATGAGCAGTTCTTC
CASSSSSGGLYNEQFF
>NA|NA|TRBV5-4|TRBJ2-5
TGTGCCAGCAGCTTGAGGGCGGGGGAGACCCAGTACTTC
CASSLRAGETQYF
>NA|NA|TRBV19|TRBJ1-4
TGTGCCACAACGACAGGCTCCAATGAAAAACTGTTTTTT
CATTTGSNEKLFF
>NA|NA|TRBV5-1|TRBJ2-3
TGCGCCAGCAGCTGGGATGTTTCCAGCACAGATACGCAGTATTTT
CASSWDVSSTDTQYF
>once|NA|TRBV6-5|TRBJ1-4
TGTGCCAGCACCTCGGGGGATCAGAGAGGGGAACTGTTTTTT
CASTSGDQRGELFF
>NA|NA|TRBV2|TRBJ2-2
TGTGCCAGCAGTGGGACAACTTACGGCGGGGAGCTGTTTTTT
CASSGTTYGGELFF
>NA|NA|TRBV7-9|TRBJ2-1
TGTGCCAGCAGCCCCGGGCCGCCGAAGCAGTTCTTC
CASSPGPPKQFF
>NA|TRBD2|TRBV27|TRBJ2-4
TGTGCCAGCGGGCGAGGACTAGCGGGGGTTGTAGCCAAAAACATTCAGTACTTC
CASGRGLAGVVAKNIQYF
>NA|NA|TRBV5-4|TRBJ1-5
TGTGCCAGCAGCTTGCAGGGTAACGGCAATCAGCCCCAGCATTTT
CASSLQGNGNQPQHF
>NA|NA|TRBV25-1|TRBJ1-2
TGTGCCAGCAGTGGGCCGAGATATAGCTACACCTTC
CASSGPRYSYTF
>NA|TRBD1|TRBV2|TRBJ1-1
TGTGCCAGCAAAGGCTTCTGGACAGGGAACACTGAAGCTTTCTTT
CASKGFWTGNTEAFF
>NA|TRBD1|TRBV5-1|TRBJ2-7
TGCGCCAGCAGCTTGGGAGGGGGCAGAACCTACGAGCAGTACTTC
CASSLGGGRTYEQYF
>NA|NA|TRBV27|TRBJ2-2
TGTGCCAGCAGTTTAATGAACACCGGGGAGCTGTTTTTT
CASSLMNTGELFF
>NA|NA|TRBV6-6|TRBJ1-2
TGTGCCAGCCGGGGGACTCCCGATGGCTACACCTTC
CASRGTPDGYTF
>NA|TRBD1|TRBV2|TRBJ2-5
TGTGCCAGCAGTGAAATAACCCGGACAGGTCAAGAGACCCAGTACTTC
CASSEITRTGQETQYF
>NA|TRBD2|TRBV2|TRBJ2-4
TGTGCCAGCAGCTTCACTGGGGCGGGGGATCGCAAAAACATTCAGTACTTC
CASSFTGAGDRKNIQYF
>NA|TRBD1|TRBV10-3|TRBJ2-7
TGTGCCATCAGTCACCCGGGACAGGGATACGAGCAGTACTTC
CAISHPGQGYEQYF
>NA|NA|TRBV20-1|TRBJ2-7
TGCAGTGCTGCGGGTCTCGAGCAGTACTTC
CSAAGLEQYF
>NA|NA|TRBV19|TRBJ2-7
TGTGCCAGTAGTAGGGAGCGTTACTCCTACGAGCAGTACTTC
CASSRERYSYEQYF
>NA|NA|TRBV6-5|TRBJ1-1
TGTGCCAGCATCCAGATGCCGTTTGGCACTGAAGCTTTCTTT
CASIQMPFGTEAFF
>NA|NA|TRBV4-3|TRBJ1-2
TGCGCCAGCAGCCAAGATCAGAGGGGAAACTATGGCTACACCTTC
CASSQDQRGNYGYTF
>once|TRBD2|TRBV9|TRBJ2-5
TGTGCCAGCAGCTTCGGCAGCGGGGGGGCTGAGGAGACCCAGTACTTC
CASSFGSGGAEETQYF
>NA|TRBD1|TRBV5-1|TRBJ1-5
TGCGCCAGCAGCTTGGAGGGACAGAAAAATCAGCCCCAGCATTTT
CASSLEGQKNQPQHF
>NA|NA|TRBV30|TRBJ1-1
TGTGCCTGGAGTCGCCAAGGGGTTACTGAAGCTTTCTTT
CAWSRQGVTEAFF
>NA|NA|TRBV6-6|TRBJ1-1
TGTGCCAGCACCTTAAGTGGGCAAAAGAACACTGAAGCTTTCTTT
CASTLSGQKNTEAFF
>NA|TRBD1|TRBV5-4|TRBJ1-2
TGTGCCAGCAGCTACCCCACCGGGACAGGGGACTTCTATGGCTACACCTTC
CASSYPTGTGDFYGYTF
>NA|NA|TRBV9|TRBJ2-1
TGTGCCAGCAGCGTAGATCAGGGTTACAATGAGCAGTTCTTC
CASSVDQGYNEQFF
>few|TRBD1|TRBV5-4|TRBJ2-2
TGTGCCAGCAGTTCGGGACAGGGGAGGGTAGCCGGGGAGCTGTTTTTT
CASSSGQGRVAGELFF
>NA|NA|TRBV10-1|TRBJ2-2
TGCGCCAGCAGTGAGTCGACGGGAGCTAACACCGGGGAGCTGTTTTTT
CASSESTGANTGELFF
>NA|NA|TRBV5-1|TRBJ2-2
TGCGCCAGCAGAATTGGGCAGGGCTGGGACGGGGAGCTGTTTTTT
CASRIGQGWDGELFF
>NA|NA|TRBV18|TRBJ2-1
TGTGCCAGCTCACCACTGGGACATGAGCAGTTCTTC
CASSPLGHEQFF